The following is a TCR beta chain sequence with its context. The data originate from a study of radiotherapy plus CTLA-4 blockade in lung cancer. Germline V gene lookup returns CDR1 SGHVS and CDR2 FQNEAQ. V gave up 5 bases and J gave up 8 bases; unmatched junction bases: 6. This CDR3 has 14 amino acids. TCRdb's copy holds only in-frame clones and misses some; the assay was immunoSEQ multiplex PCR. The sample lists tens of thousands of clones, almost 80% occurring once. This TCR derives from a human donor with non-small cell lung cancer who had stable disease on radiotherapy plus ipilimumab. The chain has TRBV7-8 and TRBJ1-4; TRBD1 agrees at 9 bases. Sample: peripheral blood, taken from a patient treated with radiotherapy plus ipilimumab. DNA of the CDR3: TGTGCCAGCAGCCCCGGGACAGGGTTCGAAAAACTGTTTTTT. This translates into CASSPGTGFEKLFF.